Following are 27 T cell receptor beta chains from one sample sequenced in a study of CD8+ T cells in alopecia areata (dated by TCRdb to between 2017 and 2018). The receptor library was made with the immunoSEQ multiplex PCR assay. RNA was extracted from all samples and reverse transcribed into cDNA, which served as template for TCR sequencing. Not all clones reach the TCRdb copy of this immuneACCESS table, which keeps in-frame sequences only. Checked studies attribute under half of the gap to unresolved V genes and leave the rest unexplained. For this sample there are approximately 150,000 clones; roughly 58% appear just once. Roughly 17% of the sample is taken by the ten largest. The sample's treatment or condition, from its label and the paper: oral pan-JAK inhibitor, 5-10 mg twice daily. Sequenced material: CD4+ T cells sorted from blood, taken at roughly week 55, from a patient treated with tofacitinib. The receptors derive from a human donor with alopecia areata.

V and J are TRBV6-6 and TRBJ1-1; D is possibly TRBD1 (5 bases). Trimming removed 2 bases at V and 1 base at J, with 14 bases between. The CDR3 has 16 residues. Germline CDR1 reads MNHNY; CDR2 reads SVGAGI (reference sequence). This CDR3 reads CASSYLGQRGNTEAFF. For the CDR3, the DNA is TGTGCCAGCAGTTACCTAGGACAACGGGGGAACACTGAAGCTTTCTTT.

This chain links TRBV20-1 with TRBJ1-1; tentatively, D is TRBD1 (5 bases). Germline CDR1 reads DFQATT; CDR2 reads SNEGSKA (reference sequence). Trimming took 5 bases from V and 6 from J, leaving 10 bases between them. The CDR3 contains 11 residues. The CDR3 DNA follows: TGCAGTGCTCCCCGAGGGGCTGAAGCTTTCTTT. Translated, it gives CSAPRGAEAFF.

This chain links TRBV4-1 with TRBJ1-2; weak D call: TRBD1 (5 bases). V lost 10 bases, J lost 6 bases, and 21 bases lay in between. This CDR3 spans 14 amino acids. Germline assignment: CDR1 MGHRA and CDR2 YSYEKL. The CDR3 reads CATSNRARGNGYTF. DNA for the CDR3: TGCGCCACCTCGAACCGGGCCCGGGGGAATGGCTACACCTTC.

The V call is TRBV30, the J call TRBJ2-7; D is perhaps TRBD2 (6 bases). The germline V and J ends were trimmed by 5 bases and 4 bases, with 12 bases remaining between them. The CDR3 length is 12 residues. The V gene's germline CDR1 is GTSNPN and CDR2 SVGIG (reference sequence). CDR3 coding DNA: TGTGCCTGGGGTCGGCGGGGATACGAGCAGTACTTC. This gives the protein CAWGRRGYEQYF.

The rearrangement links TRBV29-1 to TRBJ1-2, with D perhaps TRBD1 (5 bases). The CDR3 has 11 residues. Trimming shortened V by 2 bases and J by 8 bases, and 9 bases separated the two germline ends. Germline V gene sequence: CDR1 SQVTM, CDR2 ANQGSEA. This CDR3 is CSVERGDGYTF. CDR3 DNA sequence: TGCAGCGTTGAAAGAGGGGACGGCTACACCTTC.

The V call is TRBV29-1, the J call TRBJ1-1, with D possibly TRBD1 on 5 matching bases. The V gene's germline CDR1 is SQVTM and CDR2 ANQGSEA. Trimming removed 7 bases at V and 1 base at J, with 13 bases between. The CDR3 spans 13 residues. The CDR3 DNA follows: TGCAGCGGGGACGTCGGTGGGAACACTGAAGCTTTCTTT. As protein: CSGDVGGNTEAFF.

This chain uses TRBV30 with TRBJ2-3; D may be TRBD1 (5 bases). Germline CDR1 is GTSNPN and CDR2 is SVGIG (reference sequence). The CDR3 has 15 amino acids. V gave up 0 bases and J gave up 1 base, with 11 bases separating them. As DNA, the CDR3 is TGTGCCTGGAGTGTTATCGACAGTCGCACAGATACGCAGTATTTT. This gives the protein CAWSVIDSRTDTQYF. The whole variable domain, remainder taken from reference TRBV30 and TRBJ2-3, is SQTIHQWPATLVQPVGSPLSLECTVEGTSNPNLYWYRQAAGRGLQLLFYSVGIGQISSEVPQNLSASRPQDRQFILSSKKLLLSDSGFYLCAWSVIDSRTDTQYFGPGTRLTVL.

This clone was observed a few times. The V call is TRBV7-2, the J call TRBJ1-2; D is perhaps TRBD1 (6 bases). Per germline, CDR1 SGHTA and CDR2 FQGNSA. The CDR3 is made up of 14 amino acids. Trimming removed 1 base at V and 2 bases at J, with 8 bases between. Here the CDR3 DNA reads TGTGCCAGCAGCTTAGAGGGGGGAAACTATGGCTACACCTTC. This gives the protein CASSLEGGNYGYTF.

The chain couples TRBV14 to TRBJ2-5; either TRBD1 or TRBD2 may supply D (5 bases each). V was cut by 4 bases and J by 2 bases, with 8 bases left in between. Looked up from germline, CDR1 is SGHDN and CDR2 is FVKESK. This CDR3 has 13 residues. This CDR3 reads CASSRDQQETQYF. The DNA for the CDR3 is TGTGCCAGCAGCCGGGACCAGCAAGAGACCCAGTACTTC.

The sample holds a few counts of this clone. The chain joins TRBV29-1 to TRBJ1-1; 8 nucleotides agree with TRBD1. There are 12 residues in the CDR3. J was trimmed by 1 base and V by 7 bases; bases with no gene match: 2. Germline V gene sequence: CDR1 SQVTM, CDR2 ANQGSEA. The CDR3 loop is CSGGQENTEAFF. CDR3 coding DNA: TGCAGCGGGGGACAGGAGAACACTGAAGCTTTCTTT.

The chain uses TRBV6-1 and TRBJ1-5, with D hard to call. V lost 4 bases, J lost 2 bases, and 9 bases lay in between. The CDR3 sequence is 14 residues long. The germline CDR1 and CDR2 sequences are MNHNS and SASEGT. The CDR3 DNA reads as TGTGCCAGCAGTGGCCAGTATGGCAATCAGCCCCAGCATTTT. Translated, it gives CASSGQYGNQPQHF.

A single count supports this clone. V usage is TRBV29-1 and J usage is TRBJ1-4; D might be TRBD1 (5 bases). This CDR3 region has 14 residues. The V end lost 4 bases, the J end lost 0 bases, and 9 bases lay between the germline ends. The germline V gene has CDR1 SQVTM and CDR2 ANQGSEA. The CDR3 sequence: CSVGTHATNEKLFF. DNA for the CDR3: TGCAGCGTTGGGACACATGCAACTAATGAAAAACTGTTTTTT.

The genes are TRBV5-1 and TRBJ2-7; 7 bases line up with TRBD1. CDR1 SGHRS and CDR2 YFSETQ come from the germline V gene. The CDR3 contains 14 residues. The V and J ends lost 3 bases and 1 base, in that order; junction bases with no gene match: 4. CDR3 region: CASSWAGGSYEQYF. For the CDR3, the DNA is TGCGCCAGCAGCTGGGCAGGGGGATCCTACGAGCAGTACTTC.

The chain employs TRBV6-7 and TRBJ2-6, with TRBD1 matching 7 bases. TRBV6-7 is classed as an ORF, of uncertain function. Losses at the gene ends were 6 bases for V and 0 bases for J; bases not matched to a gene: 11. The CDR3 extends over 18 amino acids. CDR3 amino acids: CASRSDRVPISGANVLTF. In DNA, the CDR3 is TGTGCCAGCAGGTCTGACAGGGTGCCGATCTCTGGGGCCAACGTCCTGACTTTC.

This sequence joins TRBV27 and TRBJ2-3; 10 bases are a match to TRBD2. J gave up 2 bases and V 3 bases, and 5 bases lay outside the gene matches. Germline CDR1 and CDR2: MNHEY and SMNVEV (reference sequence). The CDR3 is 16 residues long. The CDR3 nucleotides read TGTGCCAGCAGTTTGGGTAGCGGGGGGTACACAGATACGCAGTATTTT. As protein: CASSLGSGGYTDTQYF.

The gene calls are TRBV15 and TRBJ1-6; 8 bases are a match to TRBD1. In germline, CDR1 is LNHNV, CDR2 YYDKDF (reference sequence). The CDR3 consists of 15 residues. The trim removed 1 base at V and 7 bases at J, leaving 3 bases unmatched. The CDR3 is CATSRVGTGNSPLHF. In nucleotides, the CDR3 is TGTGCCACCAGCAGAGTTGGGACAGGCAATTCACCCCTCCACTTT.

The V and J genes are TRBV25-1 and TRBJ1-2, with 9 positions matching TRBD1. With V trimmed by 9 bases and J by 7 bases, 6 bases remained unmatched. Looked up from germline, CDR1 is MGHDK and CDR2 is SYGVNS. The CDR3 loop spans 12 amino acids. CDR3: CASKQGAGGYTF. The CDR3 DNA is TGTGCCAGTAAACAGGGGGCTGGTGGCTACACCTTC.

This rearrangement joins TRBV5-1 to TRBJ1-2; D unresolved. Trimming pared 4 bases from V and 4 bases from J, leaving 20 bases between. Germline V gene lookup returns CDR1 SGHRS and CDR2 YFSETQ. The CDR3 has 16 amino acids. The CDR3 DNA reads as TGCGCCAGCAGCCCGAGGACGGGCGAAGATGGCTATGGCTACACCTTC. Translation: CASSPRTGEDGYGYTF.

In this sample, this clone turned up a few times. V gene TRBV5-1 combines with J gene TRBJ2-3; 7 bases line up with TRBD2. This CDR3 has 17 residues. The ends lost 4 bases at V and 1 base at J; junction bases unmatched: 12. The germline V gene has CDR1 SGHRS and CDR2 YFSETQ. The CDR3 bases are TGCGCCAGCAGCCTGCCGAGAGGGGCGGGGGGCACAGATACGCAGTATTTT. This encodes CASSLPRGAGGTDTQYF.

This chain links TRBV4-2 with TRBJ1-3, with D tentatively TRBD1 (6 bases). Trimming removed 1 base from V and 6 bases from J, with 10 bases in between. This CDR3 has 14 amino acids. Germline CDR1 reads LGHNA; CDR2 reads YNFKEQ. CDR3 bases: TGTGCCAGCAGCCAAGGACAGGCTCTAAACACCATATATTTT. This sequence encodes CASSQGQALNTIYF.

CDR3 residues: CSVLGRQAKNIQYF. The CDR3 DNA sequence: TGCAGCGTATTGGGCAGGCAGGCCAAAAACATTCAGTACTTC. The rearrangement links TRBV29-1 to TRBJ2-4; D call uncertain. The CDR3 sequence is 14 residues long. V gave up 6 bases and J gave up 1 base, with 13 bases separating them. Germline CDR1 is SQVTM and CDR2 is ANQGSEA.

The chain is built from TRBV7-3 and TRBJ2-5, with D hard to call. CDR1 and CDR2 from the germline V gene are SGHTA and FQGTGA. The CDR3 has 15 residues. Trimming shortened V by 1 base and J by 5 bases, and 14 bases separated the two germline ends. The CDR3 DNA reads TGTGCCAGCAGCTTAAACGGACGCAGTGCCGAGACCCAGTACTTC. It specifies CASSLNGRSAETQYF.

The chain is built from TRBV10-3 and TRBJ2-1; possibly TRBD1 or TRBD2 for D (5 bases each). Germline CDR1 and CDR2: ENHRY and SYGVKD. This CDR3 is 14 amino acids long. The V and J ends lost 6 bases and 0 bases respectively, with 9 bases between them. CDR3 nucleotides: TGTGCCATCAGCCGGGACGGCTCCTACAATGAGCAGTTCTTC. It yields the protein CAISRDGSYNEQFF.

The V call is TRBV5-1, the J call TRBJ2-7, with D perhaps TRBD1 or TRBD2 (6 bases each). The CDR3 loop spans 15 amino acids. With 4 bases removed from V and 0 bases from J, the gap between germline ends came to 14 bases. Germline V gene lookup returns CDR1 SGHRS and CDR2 YFSETQ. CDR3 sequence (DNA): TGCGCCAGCAGCAATACCGGGGGCCGCTCCTACGAGCAGTACTTC. The encoded protein is CASSNTGGRSYEQYF.

CDR3 in amino acids: CASSQRPTGVNSPLHF. The CDR3, as DNA: TGCGCCAGCAGTCAACGCCCGACAGGGGTGAATTCACCCCTCCACTTT. The rearrangement links TRBV5-1 to TRBJ1-6; 8 bases are a match to TRBD1. The CDR3 is 16 residues long. Germline V lookup: CDR1 SGHRS, CDR2 YFSETQ. Germline trimming cut 5 bases from V and 7 bases from J; bases unmatched to any gene: 11. The variable domain in full, with the rest retrieved from reference TRBV5-1 and TRBJ1-6, is KAGVTQTPRYLIKTRGQQVTLSCSPISGHRSVSWYQQTPGQGLQFLFEYFSETQRNKGNFPGRFSGRQFSNSRSEMNVSTLELGDSALYLCASSQRPTGVNSPLHFGNGTRLTVT.

This chain connects TRBV2 to TRBJ2-5; 7 bases match TRBD1. This CDR3 comprises 15 residues. The V gene's germline CDR1 is SNHLY and CDR2 FYNNEI. Trimming cost V 0 bases and J 0 bases; bases outside gene matches: 1. CDR3 region: CASSEAGTDQETQYF. The DNA for the CDR3 is TGTGCCAGCAGTGAAGCGGGGACAGACCAAGAGACCCAGTACTTC.

This clone was picked up many times. The chain joins TRBV29-1 to TRBJ2-4; a possible D gene is TRBD1 (5 bases). Trimming pared 6 bases from V and 0 bases from J, leaving 12 bases between. The CDR3 sequence is 14 residues long. Germline CDR1 SQVTM, CDR2 ANQGSEA. The CDR3 protein is CSVQEILAKNIQYF. The CDR3 DNA sequence: TGCAGCGTACAGGAAATATTAGCCAAAAACATTCAGTACTTC.